What follows describes a single TCR beta chain. The sample belongs to a study of blood T cell repertoires in COVID-19. Across the study: The origin of the acute and convalescent COVID-19 samples was the United States, Italy and Spain. In each case, the material was cDNA or gDNA derived from T cells, B-cell-depleted T cells, or PBMCs.

Original processing notes: Amplifying reference gene primers gave estimates of nucleated cell counts. Measured with immunoSEQ multiplex PCR; TCRdb has only the in-frame clones, and not every one. D and trimming come from the DNA, and the V and J calls and clone size come from that table. The sample holds hundreds of thousands of clones, 82% seen once. The receptor's source is a woman in her fifties or sixties with active or convalescent COVID-19. Sequenced material: peripheral blood.

The CDR3 region has the DNA TGTGCCAGCAGCGTAACCCCGGGACTAGCGGGTAATGAGCAGTTCTTC. This gives the protein CASSVTPGLAGNEQFF. This chain joins TRBV9 and TRBJ2-1; TRBD2 matches 12 bases. CDR1 is SGDLS, CDR2 YYNGEE, per germline. This CDR3 region has 16 residues. The V gene end was trimmed by 1 base and the J gene end by 7 bases; junction bases not matched to a gene: 6.